Sequencing of this TCR beta chain was carried out in a study of T cells after yellow fever vaccination. This clonotype was detected only a few times. CDR3 size: 16 residues. V lost 6 bases, J lost 0 bases, and 8 bases stayed unmatched. TCRdb reprocessed the 5' RACE reads via MiXCR and lists one record per CDR3 protein. The table lists 350,000 to 550,000 distinct CDR3 sequences, roughly 20% of them singletons. This clonotype originated in a man aged 18 to 29 who received the YFV17D yellow fever vaccine. The rearrangement joins TRBV12-3 or TRBV12-4 to TRBJ2-3; 8 nucleotides line up with TRBD2. Sequencing used PBMCs, obtained before the yellow fever booster vaccination. The CDR3 spells CASSRRSGGSTDTQYF. Here the CDR3 DNA reads TGTGCCAGCAGCCGTAGGTCGGGGGGGAGCACAGATACGCAGTATTTT.